These T cell receptor beta chains were read from a single sample in a study of post-analysis software for immune sequencing data. TCRdb reprocessed the PCR reads with MiXCR, giving one entry per CDR3 protein. Seen here are roughly 540,000 distinct CDR3 sequences, 34% observed once, and the top ten hold around 6%. Sequencing used blood. The receptor source for this set is a girl aged 2-17 years with multiple sclerosis. Both conserved end residues are trimmed from each CDR3. D genes are given only for firm matches. The size field is filled for only some rows; it gives once, few, many or a size class.

j_call v_call clone_size d_call cdr3_aa
TRBJ1-2 TRBV4-1 - - ASSQAQVISYGYT
TRBJ2-7 TRBV6-5 many - ASSDSRYEQY
TRBJ2-1 TRBV11-2 - TRBD2 ASSSGSGGYNEQF
TRBJ2-7 TRBV11-2 - - ASSGVRILSYEQY
TRBJ2-7 TRBV12-3/TRBV12-4 - TRBD1 ASTQTGGPYEQY
TRBJ2-1 TRBV11-1 once - ASSLGGGGDERF
TRBJ2-7 TRBV29-1 - - SVAASYGQY
TRBJ1-4 TRBV2 - - ASSDITTNEKLF
TRBJ1-2 TRBV6-5 - - ASNQSGTEIYGYT
TRBJ2-1 TRBV7-3 - - ASATEGGSYNEQF
TRBJ2-7 TRBV20-1 - - SASPSGTLNEQY
TRBJ1-4 TRBV10-3 - - AIRAGRENEKLF
TRBJ1-1 TRBV6-6 many TRBD1 ASRGTGYMNTEAF
TRBJ1-5 TRBV12-3/TRBV12-4 few - ASSLTGNSNQPQH
TRBJ2-7 TRBV3-1 few - ASSHGGVYEQY
TRBJ1-4 TRBV20-1 few - SAHDRLSGSNEKLF
TRBJ1-1 TRBV5-5 - TRBD1 ASSAGQRLNTEAF
TRBJ2-7 TRBV5-1 - - ASSPTGGNYEQY
TRBJ2-5 TRBV28 - - ASSLRTAETQC
TRBJ2-3 TRBV7-6 - TRBD2 ASSANSGRSDTQY
TRBJ2-6 TRBV2 - TRBD2 ASSDPFWRGALENVLT
TRBJ1-2 TRBV5-5 - TRBD1 ASSSGQGARGYT
- TRBV25-1 few - ASSEWVGQGFVETQY
TRBJ2-3 TRBV20-1 few - SASGVRANTDTQY
TRBJ2-7 TRBV27 few TRBD1 ASSPRQGKDEQY
TRBJ1-5 TRBV29-1 few - SVGTDSNQPQH
TRBJ2-7 TRBV28 few TRBD1 ASSPPTGGLYEQY
TRBJ2-3 TRBV5-1 few - ASSAALGPTDTQY
TRBJ2-1 TRBV10-3 - - AISDPGSNHEQF
TRBJ1-1 TRBV11-1 few - ASSFIGITAAEAF
TRBJ1-1 TRBV20-1 - - SATKSLPGSTEAF
TRBJ1-4 TRBV5-1 - - ASSWMEPNEKLF
TRBJ2-2 TRBV11-3 - TRBD2 ASSLGLGNTGELF
TRBJ2-5 TRBV20-1 many - SARLTQETQY
TRBJ2-3 TRBV9 - - ASSAPGSSTDTQY
- TRBV20-1 - - IASTGSVETQY
TRBJ1-2 TRBV20-1 - TRBD1 SARLGTGYGYT
TRBJ2-1 TRBV7-2 few TRBD1 ASSKGQGTTNEQF
TRBJ2-7 TRBV12-3/TRBV12-4 many - ASSNRVYEQY
TRBJ2-1 TRBV20-1 few - SARDNNPGNEQF